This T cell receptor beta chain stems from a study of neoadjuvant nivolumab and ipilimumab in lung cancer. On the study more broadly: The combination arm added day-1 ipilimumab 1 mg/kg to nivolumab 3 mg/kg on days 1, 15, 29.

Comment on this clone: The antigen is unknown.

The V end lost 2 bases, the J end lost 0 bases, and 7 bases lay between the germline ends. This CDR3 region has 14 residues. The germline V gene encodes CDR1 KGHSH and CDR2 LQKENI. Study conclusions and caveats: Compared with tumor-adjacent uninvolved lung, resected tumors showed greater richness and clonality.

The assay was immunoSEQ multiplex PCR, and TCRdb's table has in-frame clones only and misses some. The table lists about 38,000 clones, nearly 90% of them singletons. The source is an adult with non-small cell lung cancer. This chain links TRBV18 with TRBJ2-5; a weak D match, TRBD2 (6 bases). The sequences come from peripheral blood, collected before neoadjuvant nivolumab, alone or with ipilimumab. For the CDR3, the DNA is TGTGCCAGCTCACCAGGGAGGAACCAAGAGACCCAGTACTTC. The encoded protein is CASSPGRNQETQYF.